Listed here is a single T cell receptor beta chain. Antigen specificity is unknown. Method: immunoSEQ multiplex PCR; TCRdb's copy keeps in-frame clones and lacks some. The repertoire holds fewer than 150,000 clones, with approximately 95% as singletons. The record originates from a study of T cell responses to AZD1222 COVID-19 vaccine. Points from the study as a whole: Seropositive at baseline were only a handful of AZD1222 recipients. Spike-spanning, vaccine-associated CD4 TCRs were dominant at 160-218 and 743-854.

This TCR derives from an adult who received the AZD1222 COVID-19 vaccine. The sample was peripheral blood, taken 28 days after the second AZD1222 dose.

CDR3 protein: CASSLAVSLTDTQYF. In DNA form, the CDR3 reads TGCGCCAGCAGCTTGGCGGTCAGCCTCACAGATACGCAGTATTTT. The rearrangement joins TRBV5-1 to TRBJ2-3, with D unclear. CDR3 length: 15 amino acids. Germline lookup yields CDR1 SGHRS and CDR2 YFSETQ. V shed 0 bases and J shed 2 bases, with 10 bases lying between them. Full variable domain (rest looked up from reference TRBV5-1 and TRBJ2-3): KAGVTQTPRYLIKTRGQQVTLSCSPISGHRSVSWYQQTPGQGLQFLFEYFSETQRNKGNFPGRFSGRQFSNSRSEMNVSTLELGDSALYLCASSLAVSLTDTQYFGPGTRLTVL.